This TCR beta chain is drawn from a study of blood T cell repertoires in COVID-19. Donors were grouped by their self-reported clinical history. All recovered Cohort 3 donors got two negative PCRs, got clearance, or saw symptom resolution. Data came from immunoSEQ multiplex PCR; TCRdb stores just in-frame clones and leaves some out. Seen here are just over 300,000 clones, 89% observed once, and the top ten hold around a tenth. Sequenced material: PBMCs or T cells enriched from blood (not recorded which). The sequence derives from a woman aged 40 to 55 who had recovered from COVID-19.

CDR3 residues: CAWSVMTGTNYGYTF. CDR3 nucleotides: TGTGCCTGGAGTGTGATGACTGGAACAAACTATGGCTACACCTTC. This chain connects TRBV30 to TRBJ1-2, with D uncertain. Trimming shortened V by 0 bases and J by 2 bases, and 13 bases separated the two germline ends. The V gene's germline CDR1 is GTSNPN and CDR2 SVGIG (reference sequence). CDR3 length equals 15 residues.